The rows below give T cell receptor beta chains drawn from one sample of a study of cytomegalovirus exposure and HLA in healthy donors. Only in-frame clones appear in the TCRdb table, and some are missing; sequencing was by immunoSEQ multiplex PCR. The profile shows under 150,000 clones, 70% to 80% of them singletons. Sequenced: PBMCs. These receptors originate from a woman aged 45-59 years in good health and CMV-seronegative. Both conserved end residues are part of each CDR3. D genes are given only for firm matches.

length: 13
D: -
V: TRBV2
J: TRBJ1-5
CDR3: CASSKDGVKPQHF

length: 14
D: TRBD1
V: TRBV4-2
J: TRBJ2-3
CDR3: CASSPGQGTDTQYF

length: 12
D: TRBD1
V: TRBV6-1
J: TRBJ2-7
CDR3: CASSTQGPEQYF

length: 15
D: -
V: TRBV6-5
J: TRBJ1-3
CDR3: CASRAGRFSGNTIYF

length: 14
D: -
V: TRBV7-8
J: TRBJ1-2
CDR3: CASSLGSGQDGYTF

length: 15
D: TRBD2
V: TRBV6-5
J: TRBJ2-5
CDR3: CASTHGAGEQETQYF

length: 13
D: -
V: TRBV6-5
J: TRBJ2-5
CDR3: CASSEAEKETQYF

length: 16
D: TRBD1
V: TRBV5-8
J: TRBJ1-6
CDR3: CASSLAGTGNNSPLHF

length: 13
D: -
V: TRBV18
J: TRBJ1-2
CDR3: CASSAQGDYGYTF

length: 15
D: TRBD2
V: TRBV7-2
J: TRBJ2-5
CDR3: CASSFPAGGQETQYF

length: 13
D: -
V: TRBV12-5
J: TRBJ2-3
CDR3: CASGVINTDTQYF

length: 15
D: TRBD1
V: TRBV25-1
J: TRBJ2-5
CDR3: CASSETGTGFETQYF

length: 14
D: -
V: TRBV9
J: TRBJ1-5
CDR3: CASSPTGGNQPQHF

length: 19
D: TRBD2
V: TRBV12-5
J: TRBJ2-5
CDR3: CASGLATSGGADDRETQYF

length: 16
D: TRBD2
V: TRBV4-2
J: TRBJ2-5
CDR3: CASSQEGRGGQETQYF

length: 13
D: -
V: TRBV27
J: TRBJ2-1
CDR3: CASQGGISNEQFF

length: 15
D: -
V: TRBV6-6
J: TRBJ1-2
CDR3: CATRRMGAPEYGYTF

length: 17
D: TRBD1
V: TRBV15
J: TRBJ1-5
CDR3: CATSPTAGGYSNQPQHF

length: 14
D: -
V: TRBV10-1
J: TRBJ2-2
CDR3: CASTGALYTGELFF

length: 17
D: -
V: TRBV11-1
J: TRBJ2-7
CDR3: CASSLGSSVLNSYEQYF

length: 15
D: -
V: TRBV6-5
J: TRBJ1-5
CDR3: CASSATGNSNQPQHF

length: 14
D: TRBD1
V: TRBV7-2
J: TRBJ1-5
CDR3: CASSAGQGAQPQHF

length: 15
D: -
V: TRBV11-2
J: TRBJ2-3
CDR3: CASSLFAASTDTQYF

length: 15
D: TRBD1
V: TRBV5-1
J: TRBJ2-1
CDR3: CASSIDGQGDNEQFF

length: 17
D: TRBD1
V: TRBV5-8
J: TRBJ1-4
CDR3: CASSLGPRTGRNEKLFF

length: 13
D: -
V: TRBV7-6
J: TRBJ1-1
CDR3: CASSFGENTEAFF

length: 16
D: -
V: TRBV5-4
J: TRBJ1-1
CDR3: CASSLRRGATNTEAFF

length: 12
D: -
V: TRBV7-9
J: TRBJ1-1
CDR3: CASSRGNTEAFF

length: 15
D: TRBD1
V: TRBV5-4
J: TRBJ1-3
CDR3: CASSWGQGTGNTIYF

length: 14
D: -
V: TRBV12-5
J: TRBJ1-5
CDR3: CASGLGQGRWPQHF

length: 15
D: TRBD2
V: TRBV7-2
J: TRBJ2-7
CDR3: CASSFGLALTYEQYF

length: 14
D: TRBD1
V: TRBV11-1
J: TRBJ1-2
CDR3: CASSRQGAVYGYTF

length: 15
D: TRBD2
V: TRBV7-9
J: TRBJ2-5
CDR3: CASSSITSGGETQYF

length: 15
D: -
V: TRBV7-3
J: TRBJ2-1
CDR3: CASSLGQIRYNEQFF

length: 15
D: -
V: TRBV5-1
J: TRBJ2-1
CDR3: CASSLGAGAHNEQFF

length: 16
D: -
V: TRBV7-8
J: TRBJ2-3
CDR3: CASSNSLDGAKDTQYF

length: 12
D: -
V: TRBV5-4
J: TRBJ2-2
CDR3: CASSLDSRELFF

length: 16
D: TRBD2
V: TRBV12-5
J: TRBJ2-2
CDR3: CASGSGTSGVTGELFF

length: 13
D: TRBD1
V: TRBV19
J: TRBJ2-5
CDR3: CASSAGTEETQYF

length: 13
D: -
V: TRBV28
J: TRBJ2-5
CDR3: CASSFWTKETQYF

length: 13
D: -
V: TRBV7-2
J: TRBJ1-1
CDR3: CASSLSGGAEAFF

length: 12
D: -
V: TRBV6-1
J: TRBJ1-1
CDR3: CASKGHTTEAFF

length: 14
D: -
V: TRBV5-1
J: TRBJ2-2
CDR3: CASSSGQYTGELFF

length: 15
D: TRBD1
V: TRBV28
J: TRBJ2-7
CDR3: CASSPDRGHFDEQYF

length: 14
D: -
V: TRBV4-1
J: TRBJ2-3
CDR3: CASSQVWPTDTQYF

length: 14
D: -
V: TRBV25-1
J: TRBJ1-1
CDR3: CASSESAGNTEAFF

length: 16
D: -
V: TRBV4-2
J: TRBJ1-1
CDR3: CASSQGSGDFNTEAFF

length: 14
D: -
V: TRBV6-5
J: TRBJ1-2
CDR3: CASSYGRESDGYTF

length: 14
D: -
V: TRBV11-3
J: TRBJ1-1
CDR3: CASSLNRGSTEAFF

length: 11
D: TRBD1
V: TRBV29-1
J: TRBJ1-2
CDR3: CSVSQGAGYTF

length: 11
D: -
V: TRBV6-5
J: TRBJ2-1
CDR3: CASSLYNEQFF

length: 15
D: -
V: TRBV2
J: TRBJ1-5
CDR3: CASSVGRSSNQPQHF

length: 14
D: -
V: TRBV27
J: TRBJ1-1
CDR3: CASTRSGKMAEAFF

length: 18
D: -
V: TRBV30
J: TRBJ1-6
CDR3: CAWRQGQGKSSYNSPLHF

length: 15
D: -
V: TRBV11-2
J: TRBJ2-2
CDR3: CASSLVGGAAGELFF

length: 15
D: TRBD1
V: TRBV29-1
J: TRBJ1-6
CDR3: CSVEEQGSRNSPLHF

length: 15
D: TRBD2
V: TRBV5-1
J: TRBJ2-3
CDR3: CASSRTSGGADTQYF

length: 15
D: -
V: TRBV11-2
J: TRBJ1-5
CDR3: CASSLDGTQNQPQHF

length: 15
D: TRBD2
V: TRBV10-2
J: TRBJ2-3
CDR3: CASSEAGGWVDTQYF